The present T cell receptor (beta chain) was sequenced within a study of T cells after somatic rescue of genetic block. In germline, CDR1 is SGHTA, CDR2 FQGNSA. The CDR3 totals 16 residues. V lost 1 base and J 1 base, leaving 14 bases between the germline ends. The method was immunoSEQ multiplex PCR; TCRdb's version includes in-frame clones alone and lacks a portion of them. The data hold 110,000 or so clones, with about 90% observed a single time. This receptor was identified in a woman in her late teens or twenties. The rearrangement links TRBV7-2 to TRBJ2-7; possibly TRBD2 for D (6 bases). The sample taken for sequencing was peripheral blood mononuclear cells (PBMCs). CDR3 nucleotide sequence: TGTGCCAGCAGCTTAGACGGCGGGGATTATTCCTACGAGCAGTACTTC. It is translated as CASSLDGGDYSYEQYF.